These 27 T cell receptor beta chains share one sample of origin, sequenced in a study of T cells in Graves' hyperthyroidism and ophthalmopathy. RNA transcripts were the template for amplifying TCR beta CDR3 regions. RT-PCR in the first round (using the HTBI primer set) targeted the TCR CDR3. TCRdb redid the calling of the multiplex PCR reads with MiXCR, one entry per CDR3 protein. The repertoire includes roughly 570,000 distinct CDR3 sequences, 46% of them detected once, and about 8% sits in the top ten. Sequenced: peripheral blood or thyroid tissue (not recorded which). The receptors come from a woman in her late teens or twenties with Graves' hyperthyroidism.

The gene calls are TRBV5-1 and TRBJ1-5; no firm D call. This CDR3 has 13 residues. CDR1 SGHRS and CDR2 YFSETQ come from the germline V gene. V lost 2 bases and J lost 11, with 14 bases in between. CDR3 residues: CASSFMGSETQHF. CDR3 in DNA: TGCGCCAGCAGCTTTATGGGGTCAGAGACCCAGCATTTT.

As concerns this clonotype: The conserved phenylalanine or tryptophan is not found at the CDR3 terminus, so this likely reflects a read error. The DNA is left out, because the CDR3 cannot be placed on it with certainty; the CDR3 is given as TCRdb lists it. This chain uses TRBV10-3 with TRBJ2-6. The germline V gene has CDR1 ENHRY and CDR2 SYGVKD. The CDR3 is 16 residues long, counting both termini. CDR3: CAISPTNTAGANVLVL.

Points on this clonotype: A much larger clonotype is one base distant, so this may be a read error. The chain carries TRBV2 and TRBJ2-7; no clear D gene. Germline V gene data show CDR1 as SNHLY and CDR2 as FYNNEI. Trimming cost V 4 bases and J 13 bases, with 11 bases left between them. The CDR3 totals 10 residues. The CDR3 reads CASSGEGSYF. The CDR3 DNA reads TGTGCCAGCAGTGGGGAAGGCTCTTACTTC. Full variable domain (outside the CDR3, taken from reference TRBV2 and TRBJ2-7): EPEVTQTPSHQVTQMGQEVILRCVPISNHLYFYWYRQILGQKVEFLVSFYNNEISEKSEIFDDQFSVERPDGSNFTLKIRSTKLEDSAMYFCASSGEGSYFGPGTRLTVT.

The V call is TRBV6-5, the J call TRBJ1-5; maybe TRBD1 (5 bases). The germline CDR1 and CDR2 sequences are MNHEY and SVGAGI. CDR3 length equals 15 residues. The V end lost 10 bases, the J end lost 2 bases, and 18 bases lay between the germline ends. This CDR3 reads CANTKRWGGNQPQHF. CDR3 in DNA: TGTGCCAACACCAAGCGGTGGGGGGGCAATCAGCCCCAGCATTTT.

This clonotype showed up many times. The V gene is TRBV2, the J gene TRBJ2-7, with TRBD2 as a possible D gene (6 bases). V gave up 7 bases and J gave up 7 bases, with 8 bases separating them. This CDR3 spans 10 amino acids. Germline loops: CDR1 SNHLY, CDR2 FYNNEI. The CDR3 reads CASIRGEQYF. In nucleotides, the CDR3 is TGTGCCAGCATACGGGGGGAGCAGTACTTC.

This chain links TRBV20-1 with TRBJ1-5; 10 bases map to TRBD1. Germline V lookup: CDR1 DFQATT, CDR2 SNEGSKA (reference sequence). The J segment lost 7 bases and the V segment lost 3 bases, leaving 9 bases of the junction unmatched. This CDR3 region has 15 residues. The CDR3 coding sequence is TGCAGTGCTAGCGATTTCGGGACAGGGGACCAGCCCCAGCATTTT. Translation gives CSASDFGTGDQPQHF.

This chain uses TRBV7-3 with TRBJ2-3, with TRBD2 matching 11 bases. V was clipped by 3 bases and J by 1 base; unmatched bases: 9. The CDR3 runs 18 residues. CDR1 SGHTA and CDR2 FQGTGA come from the germline V gene. The CDR3 nucleotides read TGTGCCAGCAGCTTGGGGATACTAGCGGGAGTCGGCACAGATACGCAGTATTTT. Translating gives CASSLGILAGVGTDTQYF.

For this clonotype: Mismatch with germline at one junction end may stem from a read error. V usage is TRBV5-1 and J usage is TRBJ1-3; tentatively, D is TRBD1 (6 bases). There are 17 residues in the CDR3. Germline lookup yields CDR1 SGHRS and CDR2 YFSETQ. For the CDR3, the DNA is TGTGCCAGCAGTTTATCGAGACTACAGGGACCTGGAAACACCATATATTTT. Translation: CASSLSRLQGPGNTIYF.

This clonotype showed up many times. The J gene is TRBJ1-2, the V gene TRBV7-9, with TRBD1 matching 8 bases. Germline V CDR1 and CDR2: SEHNR, FQNEAQ (reference sequence). After removal of 4 bases from V and 4 bases from J, the junction contained 11 bases not matched to a gene. This CDR3 has 16 amino acids. In nucleotides, the CDR3 is TGTGCCAGCAGCTCTCGGACAGGGTCGGCGGTCTATGGCTACACCTTC. It encodes CASSSRTGSAVYGYTF.

About this clonotype itself: Germline and junction disagree at one end, which may indicate a read error. This chain connects TRBV4-1 to TRBJ2-7, with 8 positions matching TRBD2. This CDR3 region has 16 residues. Germline V CDR1 and CDR2: MGHRA, YSYEKL. As DNA, the CDR3 is TGCGCCGGCAGCCAAGACCCCCCGGGAGGGACGGGAGAGCAGTACTTC. Translating gives CAGSQDPPGGTGEQYF.

V is TRBV12-3 or TRBV12-4 and J is TRBJ2-6, with a weak D call TRBD1 (5 bases). With 0 bases removed from V and 2 bases from J, the gap between germline ends came to 11 bases. The CDR3 has 17 residues. CDR3 in amino acids: CASSLAAGFAGANVLTF. CDR3 sequence (DNA): TGTGCCAGCAGTTTAGCCGCAGGGTTCGCTGGGGCCAACGTCCTGACTTTC.

As regards this clonotype: A single base separates this from a much larger clone, so it may be a read error. J is TRBJ1-4 and V is TRBV7-9; maybe TRBD1 (5 bases). The V gene's germline CDR1 is SEHNR and CDR2 FQNEAQ (reference sequence). This CDR3 comprises 13 residues. The CDR3, as DNA: TGTGCCAGCAGCTTGGAGGGGTTTGAAGAACTGTTTTTT. Translated, it gives CASSLEGFEELFF.

The chain carries TRBV2 and TRBJ1-1, with D uncertain. CDR3 size: 16 residues. Germline V gene data show CDR1 as SNHLY and CDR2 as FYNNEI. The V and J ends lost 6 bases and 5 bases respectively, with 22 bases between them. The CDR3 DNA sequence: TGTGCCAGCAGCTACGGGAGGTATCCTATTCGGACTGAAGCTTTCTTT. This gives the protein CASSYGRYPIRTEAFF.

The J gene is TRBJ2-7, the V gene TRBV2; D unclear. Germline V gene lookup returns CDR1 SNHLY and CDR2 FYNNEI. V was clipped by 6 bases and J by 3 bases, with 12 bases between them. The CDR3 has 13 residues. The CDR3 spells CASRADPGYEQYF. The DNA of the CDR3 is TGTGCCAGCAGGGCAGACCCCGGCTACGAGCAGTACTTC.

This clonotype showed up many times. The chain joins TRBV6-5 to TRBJ1-5, with D maybe TRBD1 (5 bases). V lost 2 bases and J lost 4, with 9 bases in between. CDR1 and CDR2 (germline): MNHEY, SVGAGI. The CDR3 loop spans 14 amino acids. The CDR3 DNA sequence: TGTGCCAGCAGTTACAGGGGAAGGAATCAGCCCCAGCATTTT. Translating gives CASSYRGRNQPQHF.

This clonotype has just one count. This chain connects TRBV29-1 to TRBJ1-5; no firm D call. CDR3 size: 13 residues. CDR1 is SQVTM and CDR2 is ANQGSEA in the germline V gene. V shed 1 base and J shed 14 bases, with 18 bases lying between them. The CDR3: CSVEVEGRGEEHF. The CDR3 bases are TGCAGCGTTGAAGTGGAGGGCCGGGGAGAAGAGCATTTT.

The chain uses TRBV7-9 and TRBJ1-6, with 11 positions matching TRBD1. J was trimmed by 11 bases and V by 4 bases; bases with no gene match: 4. The germline V gene has CDR1 SEHNR and CDR2 FQNEAQ (reference sequence). The CDR3 covers 14 residues. The CDR3 is CASSSGQGGTPLHF. The DNA of the CDR3 is TGTGCCAGCAGCTCGGGACAGGGGGGAACACCCCTCCACTTT.

This clonotype was seen a few times. The J gene is TRBJ2-7, the V gene TRBV18; D may be TRBD1 (5 bases). CDR1 and CDR2 (germline): KGHSH, LQKENI. Trimming took 2 bases from V and 3 from J, leaving 11 bases between them. The CDR3 extends over 14 amino acids. This CDR3 reads CASSPYGHGYEQYF. The CDR3 DNA is TGTGCCAGCTCACCATATGGACACGGCTACGAGCAGTACTTC.

The chain joins TRBV18 to TRBJ1-4; tentative D call: TRBD1 (5 bases). Trimming took off 0 bases at V and 7 bases at J, with 9 bases between the two ends. Germline-derived CDR1 and CDR2 are KGHSH and LQKENI. This CDR3 region has 14 residues. The CDR3 bases are TGTGCCAGCTCACCACCGGGGGAGGGTGAAAAACTGTTTTTT. This codes for CASSPPGEGEKLFF. The full variable domain, with the rest looked up from reference TRBV18 and TRBJ1-4, is NAGVMQNPRHLVRRRGQEARLRCSPMKGHSHVYWYRQLPEEGLKFMVYLQKENIIDESGMPKERFSAEFPKEGPSILRIQQVVRGDSAAYFCASSPPGEGEKLFFGSGTQLSVL.

The J gene is TRBJ1-1, the V gene TRBV2, with a possible D match to TRBD1 (5 bases). The ends were cut back, 4 bases at V and 5 bases at J, with 17 bases in the middle. The CDR3 runs to 15 residues. From germline, CDR1 is SNHLY and CDR2 FYNNEI. CDR3 bases: TGTGCCAGCAGTGCTAGACCTGGGGGAAGGACTGAAGCTTTCTTT. Protein sequence: CASSARPGGRTEAFF.

In the case of this clonotype: A much larger clone differs by one base, so this may be a read error. This chain joins TRBV5-1 and TRBJ2-5; maybe TRBD2 (6 bases). Germline lookup yields CDR1 SGHRS and CDR2 YFSETQ. V lost 4 bases and J 4 bases, leaving 14 bases between the germline ends. The CDR3 sequence is 14 residues long. The CDR3 bases are TGCGCCAGCAGCATGGGCAGGGAGGTAGAGACCCAGTACTTC. Translated: CASSMGREVETQYF. The variable domain in full, with the rest retrieved from reference TRBV5-1 and TRBJ2-5, is KAGVTQTPRYLIKTRGQQVTLSCSPISGHRSVSWYQQTPGQGLQFLFEYFSETQRNKGNFPGRFSGRQFSNSRSEMNVSTLELGDSALYLCASSMGREVETQYFGPGTRLLVL.

V gene TRBV9 combines with J gene TRBJ2-3; 10 bases align to TRBD1. The CDR3 loop spans 15 amino acids. V dropped 3 bases and J dropped 4; count of bases not matched to a gene: 5. From germline, CDR1 is SGDLS and CDR2 YYNGEE. The CDR3 protein is CASSAWTGGPDTQYF. The CDR3 nucleotides read TGTGCCAGCAGCGCCTGGACAGGGGGACCAGATACGCAGTATTTT. The full variable domain, completed using reference TRBV9 and TRBJ2-3, is DSGVTQTPKHLITATGQRVTLRCSPRSGDLSVYWYQQSLDQGLQFLIQYYNGEERAKGNILERFSAQQFPDLHSELNLSSLELGDSALYFCASSAWTGGPDTQYFGPGTRLTVL.

CDR3 amino acids: CASSTQGKANVLTF. CDR3 nucleotides: TGTGCCAGCAGTACTCAGGGGAAGGCCAACGTCCTGACTTTC. The chain combines TRBV6-5 with TRBJ2-6, with D maybe TRBD1 (6 bases). V shed 5 bases and J shed 6 bases, with 11 bases lying between them. This CDR3 spans 14 amino acids. Germline V gives CDR1 MNHEY, CDR2 SVGAGI.

This clonotype was detected ten times or more. Here the CDR3 reads CASSAGTSQETQYF. The CDR3 nucleotides are TGTGCCAGCAGCGCTGGGACTAGCCAAGAGACCCAGTACTTC. This sequence joins TRBV9 and TRBJ2-5, with 8 bases that match TRBD2. V lost 3 bases to trimming and J lost 1 base; unmatched junction nucleotides: 2. The germline V gene encodes CDR1 SGDLS and CDR2 YYNGEE. This CDR3 has 14 amino acids.

The chain couples TRBV20-1 to TRBJ1-2, with D maybe TRBD1 (5 bases). Germline V gene sequence: CDR1 DFQATT, CDR2 SNEGSKA (reference sequence). V dropped 6 bases and J dropped 0 bases, with 11 bases sitting between them. CDR3 length equals 13 residues. CDR3 coding DNA: TGCAGTGCGCCACAGGCCGCTAACTATGGCTACACCTTC. As protein: CSAPQAANYGYTF.

V is TRBV29-1 and J is TRBJ2-7; D remains unclear. Looked up from germline, CDR1 is SQVTM and CDR2 is ANQGSEA. V was clipped by 8 bases and J by 6 bases, with 20 bases between them. The CDR3 runs 13 residues. CDR3 protein: CSSDRANILEQYF. The CDR3 DNA is TGCAGCAGCGACCGGGCCAACATTCTCGAGCAGTACTTC.

This clonotype was found a few times. The chain links TRBV24-1 to TRBJ2-7; 11 nucleotides line up with TRBD2. The DNA end lines up better with TRBJ2-1; the J call may be wrong. CDR3 size: 14 residues. CDR1 KGHDR and CDR2 SFDVKD come from the germline V gene. The CDR3 spells CATSGPLAGEEQFF. The CDR3, as DNA: TGTGCCACCAGTGGCCCACTAGCGGGAGAAGAGCAGTTCTTC.